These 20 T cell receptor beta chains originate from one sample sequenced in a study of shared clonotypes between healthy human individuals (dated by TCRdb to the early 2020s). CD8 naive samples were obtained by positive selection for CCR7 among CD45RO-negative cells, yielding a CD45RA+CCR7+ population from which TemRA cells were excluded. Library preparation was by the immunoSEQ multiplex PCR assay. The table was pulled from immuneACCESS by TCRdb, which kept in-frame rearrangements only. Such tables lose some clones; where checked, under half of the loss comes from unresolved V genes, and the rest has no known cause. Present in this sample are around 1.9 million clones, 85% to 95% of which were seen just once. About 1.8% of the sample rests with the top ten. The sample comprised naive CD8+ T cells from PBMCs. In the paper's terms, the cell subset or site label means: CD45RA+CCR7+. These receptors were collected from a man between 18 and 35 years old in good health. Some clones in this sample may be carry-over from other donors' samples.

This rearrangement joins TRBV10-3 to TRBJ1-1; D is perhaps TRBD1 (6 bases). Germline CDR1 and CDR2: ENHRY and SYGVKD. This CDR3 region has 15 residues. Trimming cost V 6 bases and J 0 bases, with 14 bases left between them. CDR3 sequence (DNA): TGTGCCATCAGGACCACAGGGATAATGAACACTGAAGCTTTCTTT. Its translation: CAIRTTGIMNTEAFF.

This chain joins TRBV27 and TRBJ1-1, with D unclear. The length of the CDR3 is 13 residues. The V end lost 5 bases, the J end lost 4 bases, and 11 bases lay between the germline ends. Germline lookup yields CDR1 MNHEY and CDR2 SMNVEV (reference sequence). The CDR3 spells CASSGPAGTEAFF. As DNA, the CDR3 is TGTGCCAGCAGTGGGCCGGCGGGCACTGAAGCTTTCTTT.

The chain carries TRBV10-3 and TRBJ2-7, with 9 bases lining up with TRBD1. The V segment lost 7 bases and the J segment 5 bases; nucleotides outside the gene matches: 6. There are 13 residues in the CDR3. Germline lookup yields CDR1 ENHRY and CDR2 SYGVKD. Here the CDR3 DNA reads TGTGCCATCACAAGGACAGGGGCCGACGAGCAGTACTTC. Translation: CAITRTGADEQYF.

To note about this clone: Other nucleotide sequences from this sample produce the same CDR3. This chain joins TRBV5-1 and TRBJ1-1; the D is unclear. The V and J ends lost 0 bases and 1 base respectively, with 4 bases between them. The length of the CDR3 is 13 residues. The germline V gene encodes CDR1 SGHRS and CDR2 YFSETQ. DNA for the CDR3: TGCGCCAGCAGCTTGGCTGAGAACACTGAAGCTTTCTTT. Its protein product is CASSLAENTEAFF.

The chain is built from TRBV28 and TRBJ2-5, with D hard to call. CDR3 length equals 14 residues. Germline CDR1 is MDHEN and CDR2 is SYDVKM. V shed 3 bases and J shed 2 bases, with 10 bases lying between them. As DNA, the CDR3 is TGTGCCAGCAGTTTGCCCCGACAACAAGAGACCCAGTACTTC. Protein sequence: CASSLPRQQETQYF.

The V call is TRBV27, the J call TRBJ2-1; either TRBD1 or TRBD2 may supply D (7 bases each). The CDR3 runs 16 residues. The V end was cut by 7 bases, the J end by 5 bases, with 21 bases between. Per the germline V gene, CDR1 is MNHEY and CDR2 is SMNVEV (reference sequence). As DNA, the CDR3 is TGTGCCAGCATGGCCAGGGGGGGCCCCCGTGACAATGAGCAGTTCTTC. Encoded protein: CASMARGGPRDNEQFF.

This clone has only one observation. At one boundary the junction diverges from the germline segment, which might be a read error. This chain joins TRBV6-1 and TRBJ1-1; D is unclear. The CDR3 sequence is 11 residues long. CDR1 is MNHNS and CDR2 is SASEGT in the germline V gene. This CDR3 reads CASCEDTEAFF. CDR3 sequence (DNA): TGTGCCAGCTGTGAGGATACTGAAGCTTTCTTT.

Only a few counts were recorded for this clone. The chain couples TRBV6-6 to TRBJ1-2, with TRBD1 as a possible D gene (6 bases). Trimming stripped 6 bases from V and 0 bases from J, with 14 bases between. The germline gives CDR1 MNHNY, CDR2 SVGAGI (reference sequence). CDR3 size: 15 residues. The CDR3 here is CASRQGTAANYGYTF. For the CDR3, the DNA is TGTGCCAGCAGGCAGGGGACGGCCGCTAACTATGGCTACACCTTC.

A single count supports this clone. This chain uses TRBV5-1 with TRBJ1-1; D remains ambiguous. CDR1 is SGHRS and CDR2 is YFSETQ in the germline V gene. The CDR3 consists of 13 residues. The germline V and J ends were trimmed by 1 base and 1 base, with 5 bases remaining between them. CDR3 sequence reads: CASSLTRNTEAFF. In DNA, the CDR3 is TGCGCCAGCAGCTTGACCAGGAACACTGAAGCTTTCTTT.

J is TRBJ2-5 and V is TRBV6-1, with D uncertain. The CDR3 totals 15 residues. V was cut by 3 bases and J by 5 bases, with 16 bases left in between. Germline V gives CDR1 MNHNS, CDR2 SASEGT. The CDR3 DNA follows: TGTGCCAGCAGTGATCCAGGAGTGGGGTGGGAGACCCAGTACTTC. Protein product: CASSDPGVGWETQYF.

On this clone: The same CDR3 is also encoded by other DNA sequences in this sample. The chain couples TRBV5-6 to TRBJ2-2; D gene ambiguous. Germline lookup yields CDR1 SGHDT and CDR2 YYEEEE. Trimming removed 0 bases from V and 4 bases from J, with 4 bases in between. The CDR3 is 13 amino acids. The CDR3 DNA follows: TGTGCCAGCAGCTTGGTTGGCACCGGGGAGCTGTTTTTT. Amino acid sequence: CASSLVGTGELFF.

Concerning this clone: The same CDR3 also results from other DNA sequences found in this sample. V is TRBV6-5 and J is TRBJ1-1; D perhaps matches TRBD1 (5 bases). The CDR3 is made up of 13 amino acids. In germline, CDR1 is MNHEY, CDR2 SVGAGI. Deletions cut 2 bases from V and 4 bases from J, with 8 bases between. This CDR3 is CASSYGGGTEAFF. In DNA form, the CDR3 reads TGTGCCAGCAGTTACGGGGGGGGCACTGAAGCTTTCTTT.

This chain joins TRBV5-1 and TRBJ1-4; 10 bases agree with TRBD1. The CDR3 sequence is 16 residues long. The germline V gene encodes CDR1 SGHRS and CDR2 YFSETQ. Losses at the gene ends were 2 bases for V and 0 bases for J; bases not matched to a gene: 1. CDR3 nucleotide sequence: TGCGCCAGCAGCTTCGGACAGGGGGCAACTAATGAAAAACTGTTTTTT. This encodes CASSFGQGATNEKLFF. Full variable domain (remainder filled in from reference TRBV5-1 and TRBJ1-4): KAGVTQTPRYLIKTRGQQVTLSCSPISGHRSVSWYQQTPGQGLQFLFEYFSETQRNKGNFPGRFSGRQFSNSRSEMNVSTLELGDSALYLCASSFGQGATNEKLFFGSGTQLSVL.

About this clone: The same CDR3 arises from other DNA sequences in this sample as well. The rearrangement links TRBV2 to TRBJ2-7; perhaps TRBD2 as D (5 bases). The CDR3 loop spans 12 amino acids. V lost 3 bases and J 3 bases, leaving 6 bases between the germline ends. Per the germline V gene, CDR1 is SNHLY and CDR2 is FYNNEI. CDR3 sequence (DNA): TGTGCCAGCAGTGACAGCGGCTACGAGCAGTACTTC. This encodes CASSDSGYEQYF.

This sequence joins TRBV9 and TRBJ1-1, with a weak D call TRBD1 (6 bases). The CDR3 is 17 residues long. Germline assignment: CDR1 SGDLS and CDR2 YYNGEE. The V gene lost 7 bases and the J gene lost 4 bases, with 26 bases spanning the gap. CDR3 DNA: TGTGCCAGCGGCCAGGGGAGGGTTATTGGGGCTTCCACTGAAGCTTTCTTT. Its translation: CASGQGRVIGASTEAFF.

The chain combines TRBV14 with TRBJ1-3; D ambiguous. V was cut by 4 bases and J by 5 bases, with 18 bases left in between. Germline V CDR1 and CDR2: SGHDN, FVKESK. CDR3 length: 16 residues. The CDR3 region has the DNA TGTGCCAGCAGCCTCACTATGACCCCACCGAGAAACACCATATATTTT. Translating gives CASSLTMTPPRNTIYF.

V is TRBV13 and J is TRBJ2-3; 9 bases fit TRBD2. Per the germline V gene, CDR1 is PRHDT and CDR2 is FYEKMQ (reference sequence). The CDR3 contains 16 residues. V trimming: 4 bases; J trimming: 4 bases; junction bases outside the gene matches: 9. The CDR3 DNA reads TGTGCCAGCAGCTCTTCGATAGCGGGAGTTGCAGATACGCAGTATTTT. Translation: CASSSSIAGVADTQYF.

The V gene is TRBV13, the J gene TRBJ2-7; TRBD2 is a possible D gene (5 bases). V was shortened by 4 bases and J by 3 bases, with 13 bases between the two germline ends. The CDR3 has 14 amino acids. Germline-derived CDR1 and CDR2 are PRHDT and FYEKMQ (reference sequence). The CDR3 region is CASSSWTDGYEQYF. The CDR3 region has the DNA TGTGCCAGCAGCTCGTGGACTGATGGCTACGAGCAGTACTTC. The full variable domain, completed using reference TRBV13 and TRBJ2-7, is AAGVIQSPRHLIKEKRETATLKCYPIPRHDTVYWYQQGPGQDPQFLISFYEKMQSDKGSIPDRFSAQQFSDYHSELNMSSLELGDSALYFCASSSWTDGYEQYFGPGTRLTVT.

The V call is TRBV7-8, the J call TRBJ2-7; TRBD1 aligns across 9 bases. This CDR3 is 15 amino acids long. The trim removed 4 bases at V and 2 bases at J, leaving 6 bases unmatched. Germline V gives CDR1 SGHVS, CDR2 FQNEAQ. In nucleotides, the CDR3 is TGTGCCAGCAGCTGGACAGGGGCGGGCACCTACGAGCAGTACTTC. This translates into CASSWTGAGTYEQYF.

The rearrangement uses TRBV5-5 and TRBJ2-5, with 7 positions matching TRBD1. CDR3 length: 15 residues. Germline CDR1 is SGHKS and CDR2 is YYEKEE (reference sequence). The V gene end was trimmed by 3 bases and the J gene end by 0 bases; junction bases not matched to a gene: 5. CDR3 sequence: CASSSTGTDQETQYF. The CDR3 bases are TGTGCCAGCAGCTCAACCGGGACAGACCAAGAGACCCAGTACTTC. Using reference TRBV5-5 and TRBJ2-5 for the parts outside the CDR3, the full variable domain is DAGVTQSPTHLIKTRGQQVTLRCSPISGHKSVSWYQQVLGQGPQFIFQYYEKEERGRGNFPDRFSARQFPNYSSELNVNALLLGDSALYLCASSSTGTDQETQYFGPGTRLLVL.